This T cell receptor beta chain is from a study of shared clonotypes between healthy human individuals. Profiling relied on immunoSEQ multiplex PCR, and the TCRdb table lists in-frame clones only, not all of them. The sample includes under 300,000 clones, approximately 65% of them seen just once. Trimming pared 2 bases from V and 3 bases from J, leaving 20 bases between. The CDR3 extends over 17 amino acids. Germline V CDR1 and CDR2: SGHVS, FQNEAQ. This clonotype originated in a young man in good health. The sample taken for sequencing was memory CD4+ T cells sorted from blood. Subset here: CD45RA-negative fraction. The rearrangement joins TRBV7-8 to TRBJ2-7; the D call may be TRBD1 or TRBD2 (5 bases each). The CDR3 protein is CASSLFTGSGTGYEQYF. The CDR3, as DNA: TGTGCCAGCAGCTTATTTACCGGTTCGGGGACCGGCTACGAGCAGTACTTC.